Shown below are 26 T cell receptor beta chains from a single sample sequenced in a study of CD8+ T cells in alopecia areata. It was cDNA, reverse transcribed from extracted RNA, that served as the sequencing template. Generated by immunoSEQ multiplex PCR, the TCRdb table keeps only in-frame clones and is missing some. The top ten clones hold about 10% of a sample with 120,000 or so clones, approximately 47% of them seen once. Sequences were obtained from NKG2D-low CD8+ T cells sorted from blood. The source is a human donor with alopecia areata.

V gene TRBV10-3 combines with J gene TRBJ2-1; D unclear. V was cut by 6 bases and J by 3 bases, with 9 bases left in between. CDR1 and CDR2 (germline): ENHRY, SYGVKD. CDR3 length: 13 amino acids. The CDR3 DNA reads TGTGCCATCAGGTTTAGCAGCTACAATGAGCAGTTCTTC. It yields the protein CAIRFSSYNEQFF.

The V and J genes are TRBV29-1 and TRBJ2-3, with 7 bases identical to TRBD1. The J segment lost 2 bases and the V segment lost 7 bases, leaving 3 bases of the junction unmatched. This CDR3 is 12 amino acids long. CDR1 and CDR2 (germline): SQVTM, ANQGSEA. CDR3 protein: CSGGGLTDTQYF. Written as DNA, the CDR3 is TGCAGCGGAGGGGGCCTCACAGATACGCAGTATTTT.

The CDR3 loop is CAWRRDFGVNTEAFF. CDR3 in DNA: TGTGCCTGGAGAAGGGATTTTGGGGTTAACACTGAAGCTTTCTTT. The chain has TRBV30 and TRBJ1-1; D unclear. The germline V gene encodes CDR1 GTSNPN and CDR2 SVGIG (reference sequence). V dropped 3 bases and J dropped 2 bases, with 16 bases sitting between them. The CDR3 totals 15 residues.

In its sample, this clone was seen a few times. The chain employs TRBV29-1 and TRBJ1-4, with D perhaps matching TRBD1 (6 bases). The germline V gene has CDR1 SQVTM and CDR2 ANQGSEA. The length of the CDR3 is 13 residues. This chain's CDR3 is CSWGAATNEKLFF. CDR3 DNA sequence: TGCAGTTGGGGGGCAGCAACTAATGAAAAACTGTTTTTT.

V and J are TRBV13 and TRBJ1-3; D unclear. With 2 bases removed from V and 8 bases from J, the gap between germline ends came to 7 bases. The germline gives CDR1 PRHDT, CDR2 FYEKMQ (reference sequence). The CDR3 runs to 12 residues. The CDR3 sequence: CASSLTHDTIYF. Here the CDR3 DNA reads TGTGCCAGCAGCTTAACGCACGACACCATATATTTT.

This clone occurred a few times. The chain uses TRBV29-1 and TRBJ2-7; the D gene could be TRBD1 or TRBD2 (5 bases each). Germline V gives CDR1 SQVTM, CDR2 ANQGSEA. CDR3 size: 15 residues. Trimming removed 6 bases from V and 0 bases from J, with 18 bases in between. The DNA of the CDR3 is TGCAGCGTAGAATCCGGGACGGCCTACTCCTACGAGCAGTACTTC. This translates into CSVESGTAYSYEQYF.

The chain recombines TRBV29-1 with TRBJ1-2; D gene uncertain. Germline CDR1 SQVTM, CDR2 ANQGSEA. Trimming took off 6 bases at V and 2 bases at J, with 16 bases between the two ends. The CDR3 contains 14 residues. CDR3 bases: TGCAGCGTGCCCCCTAGTTCAGCGAACTATGGCTACACCTTC. Protein product: CSVPPSSANYGYTF.

This clone was detected only a few times. The J gene is TRBJ2-3, the V gene TRBV6-6, with D perhaps assigned TRBD1 or TRBD2 (5 bases each). Trimming shortened V by 4 bases and J by 2 bases, and 13 bases separated the two germline ends. This CDR3 has 15 residues. CDR1 is MNHNY and CDR2 is SVGAGI in the germline V gene (reference sequence). The CDR3 sequence is CASSSTRGATDTQYF. The CDR3 DNA reads TGTGCCAGCAGTTCTACTAGAGGGGCCACAGATACGCAGTATTTT.

This CDR3 is CSVGPSKEKDRPSYEQYF. The CDR3, as DNA: TGCAGCGTTGGCCCCTCCAAGGAAAAGGACAGGCCTTCCTACGAGCAGTACTTC. The rearrangement links TRBV29-1 to TRBJ2-7, with 7 positions matching TRBD1. Germline V CDR1 and CDR2: SQVTM, ANQGSEA. The CDR3 runs 18 residues. Germline trimming cut 4 bases from V and 1 base from J; bases unmatched to any gene: 19.

The chain carries TRBV6-6 and TRBJ2-7; 11 positions agree with TRBD2. After removal of 2 bases from V and 4 bases from J, the junction contained 7 bases not matched to a gene. This CDR3 region has 16 residues. Germline loops: CDR1 MNHNY, CDR2 SVGAGI (reference sequence). The CDR3 sequence is CASSYISGRARYEQYF. The CDR3, as DNA: TGTGCCAGCAGTTACATTAGCGGGAGGGCCCGGTACGAGCAGTACTTC.

The gene calls are TRBV5-1 and TRBJ2-2, with 8 bases fitting TRBD1. V trimming: 6 bases; J trimming: 5 bases; junction bases outside the gene matches: 3. The CDR3 contains 13 residues. CDR1 and CDR2 (germline): SGHRS, YFSETQ. CDR3 bases: TGCGCCAGCATCGGGACAGGTACCGGGGAGCTGTTTTTT. Residues: CASIGTGTGELFF.

This clone ranks as medium-sized. The genes are TRBV4-3 and TRBJ2-6; perhaps TRBD2 as D (6 bases). This CDR3 comprises 16 residues. Germline V gives CDR1 LGHNA, CDR2 YSLEER. V lost 0 bases and J 0 bases, leaving 6 bases between the germline ends. The CDR3 DNA follows: TGCGCCAGCAGCCAAGAGGAGGGCTCTGGGGCCAACGTCCTGACTTTC. It encodes CASSQEEGSGANVLTF.

J is TRBJ2-7 and V is TRBV13, with D uncertain. The V and J ends lost 5 bases and 4 bases respectively, with 6 bases between them. The CDR3 length is 11 residues. Germline-derived CDR1 and CDR2 are PRHDT and FYEKMQ (reference sequence). The CDR3 DNA is TGTGCCAGCAGCATCAGGTACGAGCAGTACTTC. Its translation: CASSIRYEQYF.

V and J are TRBV5-6 and TRBJ2-1; D gene ambiguous. The ends were cut back, 3 bases at V and 5 bases at J, with 6 bases in the middle. Looked up from germline, CDR1 is SGHDT and CDR2 is YYEEEE. The CDR3 loop spans 12 amino acids. CDR3 residues: CASSSHDNEQFF. Here the CDR3 DNA reads TGTGCCAGCAGCTCGCACGACAATGAGCAGTTCTTC.

The rearrangement joins TRBV27 to TRBJ1-1; tentative D call: TRBD1 (5 bases). Deletions cut 3 bases from V and 4 bases from J, with 12 bases between. The CDR3 sequence is 14 residues long. Germline-derived CDR1 and CDR2 are MNHEY and SMNVEV (reference sequence). Here the CDR3 DNA reads TGTGCCAGCAGTTTTGGGGCCGGGGGCACTGAAGCTTTCTTT. It specifies CASSFGAGGTEAFF.

The chain joins TRBV5-6 to TRBJ2-7; D remains ambiguous. Germline V CDR1 and CDR2: SGHDT, YYEEEE. The CDR3 sequence is 13 residues long. Deletions cut 3 bases from V and 2 bases from J, with 9 bases between. CDR3 residues: CASSYPGTYEQYF. DNA of the CDR3: TGTGCCAGCAGCTACCCCGGCACCTACGAGCAGTACTTC.

The chain recombines TRBV4-3 with TRBJ2-1; 10 bases are a match to TRBD1. V gave up 4 bases and J gave up 1 base; unmatched junction bases: 4. Germline loops: CDR1 LGHNA, CDR2 YSLEER. The CDR3 is 16 amino acids. CDR3 nucleotides: TGCGCCAGCAGCCCTACGGACAGGGGGTCCTACAATGAGCAGTTCTTC. Its translation: CASSPTDRGSYNEQFF.

The chain uses TRBV18 and TRBJ2-1; TRBD2 aligns across 7 bases. The CDR3 length is 19 residues. Germline loops: CDR1 KGHSH, CDR2 LQKENI. Trimming removed 6 bases from V and 5 bases from J; junction bases left unmatched: 22. CDR3 sequence: CASSPSTSVNPERHNEQFF. The CDR3 DNA reads TGTGCCAGCTCTCCTAGTACTAGCGTAAACCCGGAAAGGCACAATGAGCAGTTCTTC.

This clone was picked up a small number of times. The J gene is TRBJ2-3, the V gene TRBV28; D perhaps matches TRBD1 (5 bases). Trimming stripped 7 bases from V and 6 bases from J, with 17 bases between. CDR1 is MDHEN, CDR2 SYDVKM, per germline. The length of the CDR3 is 14 residues. The CDR3 here is CASTGMDVGDTQYF. The CDR3 nucleotides read TGTGCCAGCACAGGGATGGACGTAGGGGATACGCAGTATTTT.

The table lists this clone with a few counts. V gene TRBV11-2 combines with J gene TRBJ2-3; 8 bases fit TRBD1. Germline trimming cut 0 bases from V and 4 bases from J; bases unmatched to any gene: 9. Looked up from germline, CDR1 is SGHAT and CDR2 is FQNNGV. The CDR3 loop spans 17 amino acids. CDR3 DNA: TGTGCCAGCAGCTTAGAAGTCGGCAGGGGGCGCGCAGATACGCAGTATTTT. This encodes CASSLEVGRGRADTQYF.

This clone has more than one count but fewer than ten. V is TRBV29-1 and J is TRBJ1-3; unclear D gene. Germline CDR1 and CDR2: SQVTM and ANQGSEA. This CDR3 is 15 amino acids long. V was clipped by 0 bases and J by 7 bases, with 16 bases between them. The CDR3 spells CSVEDPEYPRNTIYF. CDR3 sequence (DNA): TGCAGCGTTGAAGATCCGGAATACCCGAGGAACACCATATATTTT.

The rearrangement links TRBV2 to TRBJ2-5; D is undetermined. CDR1 is SNHLY, CDR2 FYNNEI, per germline. The V and J ends lost 1 base and 1 base respectively, with 4 bases between them. The CDR3 runs to 13 residues. The chain's CDR3 is CASSEETQETQYF. Written as DNA, the CDR3 is TGTGCCAGCAGTGAAGAGACCCAAGAGACCCAGTACTTC.

This clone was observed a handful of times. The rearrangement links TRBV29-1 to TRBJ2-5; the match to TRBD2 covers 10 bases. The CDR3 spans 15 residues. Germline assignment: CDR1 SQVTM and CDR2 ANQGSEA. CDR3 in amino acids: CSIPGGAGGPETQYF. The CDR3, as DNA: TGCAGTATCCCCGGGGGAGCGGGAGGGCCAGAGACCCAGTACTTC.

The rearrangement joins TRBV7-9 to TRBJ2-7, with D uncertain. This CDR3 spans 11 amino acids. V lost 4 bases and J lost 10, with 11 bases in between. The germline gives CDR1 SEHNR, CDR2 FQNEAQ (reference sequence). CDR3 protein: CASSSLGIQYF. CDR3 nucleotide sequence: TGTGCCAGCAGCTCACTTGGGATTCAGTACTTC.

The sample holds a few counts of this clone. The chain is built from TRBV19 and TRBJ2-5; D may match TRBD1 or TRBD2 (5 bases each). The CDR3 loop spans 13 amino acids. CDR1 is LNHDA, CDR2 SQIVND, per germline (reference sequence). Trimming removed 3 bases from V and 5 bases from J, with 10 bases in between. This chain's CDR3 is CASSIGGRETQYF. DNA for the CDR3: TGTGCCAGTAGTATTGGGGGACGCGAGACCCAGTACTTC. Filled out from reference TRBV19 and TRBJ2-5, the complete variable domain reads DGGITQSPKYLFRKEGQNVTLSCEQNLNHDAMYWYRQDPGQGLRLIYYSQIVNDFQKGDIAEGYSVSREKKESFPLTVTSAQKNPTAFYLCASSIGGRETQYFGPGTRLLVL.

V gene TRBV4-3 combines with J gene TRBJ1-4; possible D gene TRBD1, 6 bases. Germline CDR1 and CDR2: LGHNA and YSLEER. V lost 0 bases to trimming and J lost 5 bases, with 10 bases between them. The CDR3 covers 15 residues. The DNA of the CDR3 is TGCGCCAGCAGCCAAGAGTGGACAGTGAATGAAAAACTGTTTTTT. Translated, it gives CASSQEWTVNEKLFF.